Detailed here is one T cell receptor beta chain. There is no known antigen for this receptor. The junction departs from the called germline gene at one end, perhaps through a read error. Receptor amplification or capture employed multiplex PCR. Sequencing instrument: Illumina HiSeq 4000. To build TCR beta libraries, CDR3 regions were amplified by Arm-PCR using iRepertoire HTBI primers. Gel purification was performed on PCR products prior to sequencing. On the authors' methods: Across samples, 60 to 75 TRBV and approximately 15 TRBJ segments were identified and used for gene usage analysis of CDR3 amino acid clonotypes. Filtered high-quality paired reads were merged into contigs using COPE and FqMerger. BLAST was used to align contigs to the IMGT TRBV, TRBD and TRBJ reference genes, and CDR3 was defined following IMGT. Any clonotype with a frequency above 0.1% was classified as a highly expanded clone. Repertoire diversity was measured by Shannon entropy, and V-J evenness by the Gini coefficient. Clonotypes shared by more than one individual were considered public. The raw public data were reprocessed by TCRdb itself: fastp quality trimming at Q25, MiXCR clonotype calling, in-frame beta chains only. Under each unique CDR3 protein, matching rows form one entry showing the most common genes and DNA. These V and J calls are TCRdb output, not the study's own analysis. The sample table contains 650,000 to 850,000 distinct CDR3 sequences; only one count was recorded for roughly 30% of them. In total, the top ten clones hold around 42% of the sample.

CDR1 and CDR2, looked up from the germline V gene (reference sequence), are MNHEY and SMNVEV. The CDR3 runs 14 amino acids, cysteine and phenylalanine included. Of all the DNA, just the CDR3 is kept, 42 bases in frame from base 1. The sample originates from a study of regulatory T cells in long-lasting Graves disease (dated by TCRdb to about 2021). With regard to the full study: Persistent Graves' disease meant more than 5 years of antithyroid drug treatment with TSH receptor autoantibodies that stayed positive. This study used TCR sequencing and RNA sequencing of peripheral blood to compare persistent Graves' disease patients against newly diagnosed Graves' disease patients. The study took place in China and was registered as a clinical trial. A total of some 33 samples were covered by TCR sequencing, comprising around 13 persistent and 20 or so newly diagnosed Graves' disease patients. In the clinical cohort, patients with persistent Graves' disease had used antithyroid drugs for an average of about 9.3 years. The paper's findings and limits, for the study overall: Sequencing and analysis were limited to the TCR beta chain. A larger number of public clonotypes was shared among persistent patients (fewer than 3,000) than among newly diagnosed patients (roughly 980). Preferential use of TRBV28, TRBJ1-2 and TRBJ2-5 was observed in persistent disease, whereas TRBV20-1 and TRBJ2-1 were favored in newly diagnosed disease. The authors noted that the small sample size was a limitation that may lower accuracy. Persistent Graves' disease patients showed lower TCR Shannon entropy and fewer highly expanded clones than newly diagnosed patients, suggesting clonal expansion. Peripheral blood alone was examined, since thyroid tissue, which constituted the primary lesion, could not be accessed.

The time point label, read with the paper, signifies: persistent/refractory GD, antithyroid drugs over 5 years with positive TRAb. RNA was extracted from PBMCs in TRIzol for both TCR sequencing and RNA sequencing. The diagnosis of Graves' disease followed American Thyroid Association guidelines. The patients came from an endocrinology department in Xi'an, China. Each patient gave 7.5 to 10 milliliters of peripheral blood, collected in an EDTA anticoagulant tube. Ficoll Paque Plus density gradient separation was used to isolate PBMCs, and no further T cell sorting was performed. RNA quality was checked with an Agilent 2100 Bioanalyzer and agarose gel, and concentration with a NanoDrop 2000.

The source was peripheral blood mononuclear cells (PBMCs), collected when the disease was refractory, from a patient treated with antithyroid drugs. The TCR was taken from a female donor with Graves disease. The chain employs TRBV27 and TRBJ2-4, and TRBD2 aligns with 7 junction nucleotides. CDR3 region: CASSLGGVNNIRYF. The DNA is as follows: TGTGCCAGCAGTTTAGGGGGGGTCAACAACATTCGGTACTTC.